The 5 T cell receptor beta chains listed next were all sequenced from one sample in a study of OX40 agonist ivuxolimab in advanced cancers. Profiled with immunoSEQ multiplex PCR; TCRdb holds only in-frame clones, not every one. This sample has about 69,000 clones, with 90% found just once. Here the sequenced sample was CD4+ or CD8+ T cells sorted from blood, taken in a trial of the OX40 agonist ivuxolimab. The receptors were sampled from an adult with an advanced solid tumor such as melanoma, head and neck, liver or kidney cancer.

This chain connects TRBV5-1 to TRBJ1-3; no clear D. With 2 bases removed from V and 0 bases from J, the gap between germline ends came to 6 bases. The CDR3 consists of 14 residues. In germline, CDR1 is SGHRS, CDR2 YFSETQ. For the CDR3, the DNA is TGCGCCAGCAGCTTAGGCAGCTCTGGAAACACCATATATTTT. Its protein product is CASSLGSSGNTIYF.

This chain links TRBV28 with TRBJ2-3; 8 positions agree with TRBD2. After removal of 8 bases from V and 6 bases from J, the junction contained 7 bases not matched to a gene. Germline-derived CDR1 and CDR2 are MDHEN and SYDVKM. The CDR3 extends over 13 amino acids. CDR3 sequence: CASVGGGVDTQYF. The CDR3 region has the DNA TGTGCCAGCGTCGGGGGGGGAGTCGATACGCAGTATTTT.

The gene calls are TRBV28 and TRBJ1-1; perhaps TRBD1 as D (5 bases). Per the germline V gene, CDR1 is MDHEN and CDR2 is SYDVKM. This CDR3 comprises 14 residues. V was shortened by 6 bases and J by 3 bases, with 14 bases between the two germline ends. CDR3 protein: CASSLRGGYTEAFF. In DNA form, the CDR3 reads TGTGCCAGCAGCCTCCGGGGGGGGTACACTGAAGCTTTCTTT.

The V and J genes are TRBV30 and TRBJ2-1; D not certain. This CDR3 comprises 14 residues. CDR1 is GTSNPN, CDR2 SVGIG, per germline (reference sequence). Trimming removed 3 bases from V and 1 base from J, with 10 bases in between. CDR3: CAWRSGGSYNEQFF. The CDR3 DNA reads TGTGCCTGGAGGTCCGGCGGATCCTACAATGAGCAGTTCTTC.

V is TRBV6-6 and J is TRBJ2-5; no clear D. With 5 bases removed from V and 4 bases from J, the gap between germline ends came to 8 bases. Looked up from germline, CDR1 is MNHNY and CDR2 is SVGAGI (reference sequence). This CDR3 is built from 12 residues. The CDR3 DNA follows: TGTGCCAGCAGTACGAACAGAGAGACCCAGTACTTC. It encodes CASSTNRETQYF.